Listed below are T cell receptor beta chains from one sample, sequenced in a study of memory CD4+ T cells and cytomegalovirus serostatus. Clones were sequenced by immunoSEQ multiplex PCR, and TCRdb holds only the in-frame ones, with some missing. The table lists tens of thousands of clones, around 79% of them singletons. The source material was memory CD4+ T cells from blood. The receptors derive from an adult in good health and CMV-seronegative. Both conserved end residues are part of each CDR3. A D gene is named only where the DNA matches it firmly. Size tells how often a clone was seen (once, few, many) or the class of an expanded clone, and some rows leave it out.

abundance	v_gene	d_gene	j_gene	CDR3aa	CDR3nt
NA	TRBV5-4	NA	TRBJ1-2	CATSMASRTYGYTF	TGTGCCACCTCGATGGCGTCGAGGACCTATGGCTACACCTTC
NA	TRBV5-4	TRBD1	TRBJ1-5	CASSSDRGQPQHF	TGTGCCAGCAGCTCGGACAGGGGACAGCCCCAGCATTTT
NA	TRBV7-9	NA	TRBJ1-2	CASSLEPLQGYTF	TGTGCCAGCAGCTTAGAGCCCTTGCAGGGGTACACCTTC
NA	TRBV30	NA	TRBJ1-1	CAWKGKWSEAFF	TGTGCCTGGAAGGGGAAGTGGTCTGAAGCTTTCTTT
NA	TRBV5-1	NA	TRBJ1-1	CASSSGSGGNTEAFF	TGCGCCAGCAGCTCGGGGTCTGGCGGGAACACTGAAGCTTTCTTT
NA	TRBV6-1	NA	TRBJ1-2	CASSDGTNYGYTF	TGTGCCAGCAGCGACGGAACTAACTATGGCTACACCTTC
NA	TRBV27	NA	TRBJ1-5	CASSLVAGRQPQHF	TGTGCCAGCAGTTTAGTGGCAGGACGTCAGCCCCAGCATTTT
NA	TRBV2	TRBD1	TRBJ1-1	CASRVDRAEAFF	TGTGCCAGCAGAGTGGACAGGGCTGAAGCTTTCTTT
NA	TRBV4-2	TRBD1	TRBJ2-5	CASSQTVGGRIQETQYF	TGTGCCAGCAGCCAAACGGTAGGGGGCAGGATACAAGAGACCCAGTACTTC
NA	TRBV18	TRBD1	TRBJ1-1	CASSPLDTGGTEAFF	TGTGCCAGCTCACCACTCGATACAGGGGGCACTGAAGCTTTCTTT
NA	TRBV19	NA	TRBJ1-2	CASSIKGSYGYTF	TGTGCCAGTAGTATCAAGGGGAGCTATGGCTACACCTTC
NA	TRBV12-5	TRBD1	TRBJ2-3	CASGPGQGMADTQYF	TGTGCTAGTGGTCCGGGACAGGGGATGGCAGATACGCAGTATTTT
NA	TRBV5-5	NA	TRBJ1-5	CASSRAGDQPQHF	TGTGCCAGCAGCCGAGCGGGGGATCAGCCCCAGCATTTT
NA	TRBV7-2	NA	TRBJ1-6	CASSLAGPDNSPLHF	TGTGCCAGCAGCTTAGCGGGGCCTGATAATTCACCCCTCCACTTT
few	TRBV9	TRBD1	TRBJ1-5	CASSPGQGASNQPQHF	TGTGCCAGCAGCCCAGGACAGGGGGCCAGCAATCAGCCCCAGCATTTT